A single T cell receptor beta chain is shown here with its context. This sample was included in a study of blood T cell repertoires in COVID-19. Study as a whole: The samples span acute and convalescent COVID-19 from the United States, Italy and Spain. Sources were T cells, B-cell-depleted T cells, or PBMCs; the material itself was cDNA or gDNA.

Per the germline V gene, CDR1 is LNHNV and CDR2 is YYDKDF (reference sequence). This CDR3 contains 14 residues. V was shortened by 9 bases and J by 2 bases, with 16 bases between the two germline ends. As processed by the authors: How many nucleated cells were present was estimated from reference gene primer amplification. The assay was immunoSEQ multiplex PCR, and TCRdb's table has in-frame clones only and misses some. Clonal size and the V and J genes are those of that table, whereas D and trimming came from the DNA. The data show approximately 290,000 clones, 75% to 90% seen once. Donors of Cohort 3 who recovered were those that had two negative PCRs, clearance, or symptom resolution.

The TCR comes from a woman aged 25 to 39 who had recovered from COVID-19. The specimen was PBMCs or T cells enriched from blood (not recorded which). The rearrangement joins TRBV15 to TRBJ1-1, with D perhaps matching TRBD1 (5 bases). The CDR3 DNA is TGTGCCACGGCCGGGGGACCTACTAACACTGAAGCTTTCTTT. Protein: CATAGGPTNTEAFF. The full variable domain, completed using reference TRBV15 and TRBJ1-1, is DAMVIQNPRYQVTQFGKPVTLSCSQTLNHNVMYWYQQKSSQAPKLLFHYYDKDFNNEADTPDNFQSRRPNTSFCFLDIRSPGLGDTAMYLCATAGGPTNTEAFFGQGTRLTVV.